The rows below give T cell receptor beta chains drawn from one sample of a study of long-term antiretroviral therapy in people with HIV. Sequencing used immunoSEQ multiplex PCR; TCRdb keeps in-frame clones, though not all of them. The table lists about 33,000 clones, 65% to 85% of them singletons. Sequenced here: unsorted PBMCs, sampled 3.1 years after starting antiretroviral therapy. The receptors stem from a woman aged 50 to 65 with HIV. The CDR3 runs from the conserved cysteine through the conserved F or W. The D gene is left open where the match is weak. Rows give clone size only sometimes, using once, few, many, or a class for an expanded clone.

V gene	clone size	D gene	J gene	CDR3 protein	CDR3 DNA
TRBV11-2	.	TRBD1	TRBJ2-7	CASSLEAVQGPYEQYF	TGTGCCAGCAGCTTAGAGGCGGTACAGGGGCCCTACGAGCAGTACTTC
TRBV4-1	.	.	TRBJ1-3	CASSQILQGYLNTIYF	TGCGCCAGCAGCCAAATCCTCCAGGGTTATCTAAACACCATATATTTT
TRBV11-2	once	.	TRBJ1-5	CASSLGGFNQPQHF	TGTGCCAGCAGCTTGGGGGGATTTAATCAGCCCCAGCATTTT
TRBV5-1	.	.	TRBJ1-3	CASSLLVKVKAGNTIYF	TGCGCCAGCAGCTTGCTTGTAAAAGTAAAGGCTGGAAACACCATATATTTT
TRBV5-1	.	.	TRBJ2-5	CASNTWRPGAGETQYF	TGCGCCAGCAACACTTGGCGTCCGGGGGCAGGAGAGACCCAGTACTTC
TRBV6-5	.	TRBD1	TRBJ2-5	CASNTGTGNRETQYF	TGTGCCAGCAACACCGGGACAGGGAATCGAGAGACCCAGTACTTC
TRBV28	.	.	TRBJ2-1	CASSWGDVPSYNEQFF	TGTGCCAGCAGCTGGGGAGACGTTCCCTCCTACAATGAGCAGTTCTTC
TRBV7-9	few	TRBD1	TRBJ1-2	CASSLVSGTGSGYTF	TGTGCCAGCAGCTTAGTATCGGGGACAGGGAGTGGCTACACCTTC
TRBV30	.	.	TRBJ2-4	CAWSSRGVGIAKNIQYF	TGTGCCTGGAGTAGTCGCGGGGTGGGCATAGCCAAAAACATTCAGTACTTC
TRBV12-5	medium-sized	.	TRBJ2-3	CASGLDSTDTQYF	TGTGCTAGTGGTTTGGACAGCACAGATACGCAGTATTTT
TRBV4-1	.	.	TRBJ1-1	CASSLGPGGSEAFF	TGCGCCAGCAGCCTCGGGCCGGGGGGGTCTGAAGCTTTCTTT
TRBV6-1	.	.	TRBJ1-5	CASSEASGVGQPQHF	TGTGCCAGCAGTGAAGCTAGCGGGGTAGGTCAGCCCCAGCATTTT
TRBV5-1	.	TRBD1	TRBJ1-4	CASSFRDRAEKLFF	TGCGCCAGCAGCTTTCGGGACAGGGCTGAAAAACTGTTTTTT
TRBV20-1	.	TRBD1	TRBJ1-2	CSAPTGYGYTF	TGCAGTGCGCCGACAGGGTATGGCTACACCTTC
TRBV30	.	TRBD1	TRBJ1-1	CAWSKSTGVRTMNTEAFF	TGTGCCTGGAGTAAATCGACAGGGGTCAGAACCATGAACACTGAAGCTTTCTTT
TRBV9	.	.	TRBJ1-2	CASSAGAAYGYTF	TGTGCCAGCAGCGCTGGGGCAGCCTATGGCTACACCTTC
TRBV9	.	.	TRBJ1-6	CASSVGSYNSPLHF	TGTGCCAGCAGCGTGGGTAGCTATAATTCACCCCTCCACTTT
TRBV4-1	.	TRBD1	TRBJ1-2	CASSQDPYQRDRLTYGYTF	TGCGCCAGCAGCCAAGACCCATACCAGAGGGACAGATTAACTTATGGCTACACCTTC
TRBV4-1	.	.	TRBJ2-2	CASSQLRDTWNTGELFF	TGCGCCAGCAGCCAACTTCGGGACACTTGGAACACCGGGGAGCTGTTTTTT
TRBV15	.	TRBD1	TRBJ1-1	CATSRDQGANTEAFF	TGTGCCACCAGCAGAGATCAGGGGGCAAACACTGAAGCTTTCTTT
TRBV30	.	.	TRBJ1-1	CALSKAGSTEAFF	TGTGCCTTAAGTAAGGCTGGGAGCACTGAAGCTTTCTTT
TRBV9	.	.	TRBJ2-7	CASSGRDLTYEQYF	TGTGCCAGCAGCGGAAGGGACCTTACCTACGAGCAGTACTTC
TRBV18	.	.	TRBJ2-1	CASSPPDGYNEQFF	TGTGCCAGCTCACCCCCGGACGGCTACAATGAGCAGTTCTTC
TRBV6-1	.	.	TRBJ2-2	CASSVGGATGELFF	TGTGCCAGCAGTGTAGGAGGAGCCACCGGGGAGCTGTTTTTT